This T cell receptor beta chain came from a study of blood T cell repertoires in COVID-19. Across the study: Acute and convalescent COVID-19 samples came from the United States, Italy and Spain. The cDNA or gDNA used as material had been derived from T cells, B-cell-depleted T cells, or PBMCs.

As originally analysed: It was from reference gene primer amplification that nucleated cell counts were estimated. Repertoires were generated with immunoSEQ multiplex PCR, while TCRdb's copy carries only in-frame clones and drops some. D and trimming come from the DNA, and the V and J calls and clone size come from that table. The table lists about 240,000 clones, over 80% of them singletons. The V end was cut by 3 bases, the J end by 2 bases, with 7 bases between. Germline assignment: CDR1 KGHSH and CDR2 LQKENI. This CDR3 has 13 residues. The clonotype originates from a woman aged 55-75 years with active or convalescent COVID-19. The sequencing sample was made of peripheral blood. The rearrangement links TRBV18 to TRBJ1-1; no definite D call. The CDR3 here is CASSPDSNTEAFF. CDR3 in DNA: TGTGCCAGCTCACCGGACTCTAACACTGAAGCTTTCTTT. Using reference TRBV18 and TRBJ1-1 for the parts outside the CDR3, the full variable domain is NAGVMQNPRHLVRRRGQEARLRCSPMKGHSHVYWYRQLPEEGLKFMVYLQKENIIDESGMPKERFSAEFPKEGPSILRIQQVVRGDSAAYFCASSPDSNTEAFFGQGTRLTVV.